This TCR beta chain originates from a study of T cells in narcolepsy. The CDR3 contains 16 residues. In germline, CDR1 is SGHTA, CDR2 FQGNSA. Losses at the gene ends were 4 bases for V and 4 bases for J; bases not matched to a gene: 12. Measured with immunoSEQ multiplex PCR; TCRdb has only the in-frame clones, and not every one. Here the sample spans over 25,000 clones, approximately 77% being singletons. V and J are TRBV7-2 and TRBJ1-2, with 7 bases matching TRBD1. This sequence originates from a human donor in good health. The sample comprised memory (CD45RA-) CD4+ T cells from blood. DNA for the CDR3: TGTGCCAGCAGCTCAAAAGGGGGCGGATATGGCTATGGCTACACCTTC. Residues: CASSSKGGGYGYGYTF.